This is a list of T cell receptor beta chains from one sample in a study of identical twins. A single record per CDR3 protein comes from TCRdb applying MiXCR to the 5' RACE reads. Among 700,000 to 950,000 distinct CDR3 sequences listed, over 9% were seen once. This sample also appeared in a second study, on yellow fever vaccine responses in identical twins.

The sequencing sample was made of PBMCs. Source of these receptors: a young woman in good health. Both conserved end residues are part of each CDR3. Fields, in order: CDR3 length, V gene, clone size, D gene, J gene, CDR3 DNA, CDR3 protein. The D gene is left open where the match is weak. Expanded clones get a size class; other rows say once, few or many, or leave the size out.

CDR3 length: 14
V gene: TRBV5-5
clone size: few
D gene: .
J gene: TRBJ1-1
CDR3 DNA: TGTGCCAGCAGCCTCGAGACTGAGAACACTGAAGCTTTCTTT
CDR3 protein: CASSLETENTEAFF

CDR3 length: 14
V gene: TRBV6-4
clone size: many
D gene: .
J gene: TRBJ2-3
CDR3 DNA: TGTGCCAGCAGTGACTCGGGAGGCACAGATACGCAGTATTTT
CDR3 protein: CASSDSGGTDTQYF

CDR3 length: 15
V gene: TRBV5-1
clone size: .
D gene: TRBD1
J gene: TRBJ2-1
CDR3 DNA: TGCGCCAGCAGCGCCGCACTTACAGGGGACAATGAGCAGTTCTTC
CDR3 protein: CASSAALTGDNEQFF

CDR3 length: 14
V gene: TRBV24-1
clone size: few
D gene: .
J gene: TRBJ2-3
CDR3 DNA: TGTGCCACCAGCAAATTGGGGAGCACAGATACGCAGTATTTT
CDR3 protein: CATSKLGSTDTQYF

CDR3 length: 14
V gene: TRBV12-3/TRBV12-4
clone size: many
D gene: .
J gene: TRBJ1-5
CDR3 DNA: TGTGCCAGCAGTTTGGACAGTCCTAATCAGCCCCAGCATTTT
CDR3 protein: CASSLDSPNQPQHF

CDR3 length: 15
V gene: TRBV4-2
clone size: .
D gene: .
J gene: TRBJ1-4
CDR3 DNA: TGTGCCAGCAGCGCCCCCGGGCAATCTAATGAAAAACTGTTTTTT
CDR3 protein: CASSAPGQSNEKLFF

CDR3 length: 13
V gene: TRBV11-3
clone size: .
D gene: .
J gene: TRBJ1-1
CDR3 DNA: TGTGCCAGTACGGAACTCACGAACACTGAAGCTTTCTTT
CDR3 protein: CASTELTNTEAFF

CDR3 length: 16
V gene: TRBV5-1
clone size: few
D gene: .
J gene: TRBJ2-5
CDR3 DNA: TGCGCCAGCAGCTTGGCCGTTGGCAGTACCCAAGAGACCCAGTACTTC
CDR3 protein: CASSLAVGSTQETQYF

CDR3 length: 13
V gene: TRBV7-2
clone size: few
D gene: .
J gene: TRBJ2-1
CDR3 DNA: TGTGCCAGCCGACAGACCAACAACAATGAGCAGTTCTTC
CDR3 protein: CASRQTNNNEQFF

CDR3 length: 18
V gene: TRBV5-1
clone size: few
D gene: TRBD1
J gene: TRBJ2-5
CDR3 DNA: TGCGCCAGCAGCTTGGGACAGGGGGCGCGGACCTTTCAAGAGACCCAGTACTTC
CDR3 protein: CASSLGQGARTFQETQYF

CDR3 length: 13
V gene: TRBV24-1
clone size: few
D gene: .
J gene: TRBJ2-5
CDR3 DNA: TGTGCCACCAGTGATTCGGTCCAAGAGACCCAGTACTTC
CDR3 protein: CATSDSVQETQYF

CDR3 length: 13
V gene: TRBV4-1
clone size: many
D gene: TRBD1
J gene: TRBJ1-4
CDR3 DNA: TGCGCCAGCAGCCACTCAAAAGGACAGGAACTGTTTTTT
CDR3 protein: CASSHSKGQELFF

CDR3 length: 15
V gene: TRBV28
clone size: many
D gene: TRBD2
J gene: TRBJ2-1
CDR3 DNA: TGTGCCAGCAGTTTAGCGGGAGGGCCGGGCAATGAGCAGTTCTTC
CDR3 protein: CASSLAGGPGNEQFF

CDR3 length: 19
V gene: TRBV7-3
clone size: many
D gene: TRBD1
J gene: TRBJ2-2
CDR3 DNA: TGTGCCAGCAGCTTAAGGGCGGTAACAGGGGGGACGAACACCGGGGAGCTGTTTTTT
CDR3 protein: CASSLRAVTGGTNTGELFF